This is a list of T cell receptor beta chains from one sample in a study of CXCR3-negative and CXCR3-positive naive CD8 T cells. TCRdb reprocessed the 5' RACE reads and reports one entry per CDR3 protein, with no DNA. The specimen's table records approximately 5,800 distinct CDR3 sequences. The source material was naive CXCR3- CD8+ T cells from blood. These receptors all come from a human donor in good health. Some clones in this sample may be carry-over from other donors' samples. CDR3s include the opening cysteine and the closing phenylalanine or tryptophan. Each record gives: CDR3 protein, J gene, V gene, clone size. Size values are once, few and many counts, or a class for expanded clones, and some rows have none.

cdr3_aa: CASLRRNTEAFF
j_call: TRBJ1-1
v_call: TRBV6-6
clone_size: medium-sized

cdr3_aa: CASSLFPGNTEAFF
j_call: TRBJ1-1
v_call: TRBV12-3/TRBV12-4
clone_size: .

cdr3_aa: CASSDVGDYEQYF
j_call: TRBJ2-7
v_call: TRBV25-1
clone_size: .

cdr3_aa: CSVDTGTYEQYF
j_call: TRBJ2-7
v_call: TRBV29-1
clone_size: medium-sized

cdr3_aa: CASSLDQGHDEQYF
j_call: TRBJ2-7
v_call: TRBV5-1
clone_size: medium-sized

cdr3_aa: CASKDRAEETQYF
j_call: TRBJ2-5
v_call: TRBV2
clone_size: medium-sized

cdr3_aa: CASSPDFNEQFF
j_call: TRBJ2-1
v_call: TRBV5-1
clone_size: .

cdr3_aa: CASSLGNEQFF
j_call: TRBJ2-1
v_call: TRBV5-1
clone_size: .

cdr3_aa: CASRDGNTDTQYF
j_call: TRBJ2-3
v_call: TRBV12-3/TRBV12-4
clone_size: .

cdr3_aa: CASSPGSGSYEQYF
j_call: TRBJ2-7
v_call: TRBV3-1
clone_size: medium-sized